This T cell receptor (beta chain) was recorded in a study of cytomegalovirus exposure and HLA in healthy donors. Study results and limitations: With high specificity and sensitivity, the classifier reportedly diagnosed cytomegalovirus status. Later work found most CMV-associated TCR beta chains apparently HLA-restricted.

As to this clone: The antigen is not known.

This CDR3 has 16 amino acids. V dropped 2 bases and J dropped 3; count of bases not matched to a gene: 8. Germline loops: CDR1 SGHDT, CDR2 YYEEEE. The primer mix had 60 Vbeta and 13 Jbeta primers. Authors' processing steps: Around 10 million of the 60 million to 90 million unique TCR beta chains counted in a later analysis were shared. The assay was immunoSEQ multiplex PCR, and TCRdb's table has in-frame clones only and misses some. V and J calls and clone size follow that table, whereas D and trimming were derived from the DNA. In all, the sample yields 100,000 to 150,000 clones. The receptor comes from a middle-aged woman in good health and CMV-seropositive. The material sequenced was PBMCs. This sequence joins TRBV5-6 and TRBJ2-3; 8 nucleotides line up with TRBD2. CDR3 coding DNA: TGTGCCAGCAGCTTTGAACGGGGGGGTAGTACAGATACGCAGTATTTT. It yields the protein CASSFERGGSTDTQYF.